This entry features one T cell receptor (beta chain) sequence. Its cognate antigen has yet to be identified. Qualities for individual bases were not recorded, and no much larger clone is one base off. The data stem from a study of cytomegalovirus exposure and HLA in healthy donors (dated by TCRdb to the late 2010s). Regarding the complete study: In an earlier analysis of roughly 590 of the donors, about 270 Gb of sequence data and 90 million to 120 million unique TCR beta sequences from 180 million or so T cells were reported. An early release that covered about 600 HLA-typed donors contained approximately 300 gigabases of sequencing data and 80 million or so unique TCR sequences. Among the roughly 400 genotyped donors, about 83% belonged to the genetic ancestry cluster associated with self-reported Caucasian donors. The study aimed to test whether cataloging public T cell receptors could reveal signatures of past pathogen exposure. The study profiled the T cell repertoires of 500 to 800 subjects by immunosequencing and related them to cytomegalovirus serostatus. Along with the approximately 700-subject first cohort, a separate validation cohort of some 130 different subjects was used. To predict cytomegalovirus infection status, the study combined high-throughput TCR immunosequencing, statistical association of individual TCRs with disease status, and machine learning. In a later analysis, previously published TCR beta repertoires from roughly 710 donors were re-analyzed and high-resolution HLA genotyping was added so that TCR occurrence patterns could be studied. The later analysis used no new phenotypic data to find candidate immune exposures, relying instead on TCR beta sequences and their occurrence across donors. An earlier analysis of fewer than 700 of the donors applied high-throughput TCR beta sequencing to assess whether each TCR beta V gene segment acted as functional or pseudogenic. Donor age, sex, ethnicity and CMV serostatus were compiled alongside the repertoire data. A later genetic analysis took genome-wide SNP genotypes for about 55% of the roughly 670 donors and used that subset as a discovery cohort. All discovery cohort repertoires had been generated using a single sequencing platform. HLA typing included class I and class II loci at four-digit resolution. The number of donors typed differed by locus, with roughly 629-640 for A, B, C, DRB1 and DQB1, roughly 520 for DQA1, 600 to 610 for DPA1, and under 490 for DPB1. Four or five DR-DQ haplotypes were handled as single units for association and clustering because linkage in the cohort was strong. Among some 400 genotyped donors of the cohort, an average of roughly 240,000 unique TCR beta nucleotide sequences were sequenced per donor, about a sixth of them non-productive.

The CDR3 runs 15 amino acids, cysteine and phenylalanine included. Only the CDR3 portion is preserved as DNA: 45 bases, with reading frame beginning at the first base. Sequences SGHRS (CDR1) and YFSETQ (CDR2) are obtained from the germline V gene. V is shortened by 8 bases, J by 0 bases, and the region joining them spans 15 bases. In total, over 600 healthy bone marrow donors made up the cohort. At the time of sampling, all cohort members were nominally healthy, though unrecorded immune exposures were likely present. The donor tested CMV seropositive and was one of the 289 seropositive cohort members. Every donor gave a peripheral blood sample, and the peripheral blood mononuclear cells from that sample were used for TCR beta sequencing. Genomic DNA extraction from the blood cell samples was performed with the Qiagen DNeasy Blood Extraction Kit. Summary of the overall study and its limitations: The earlier analysis of approximately 560 of the donors excluded around 17 rarely observed V segments, including chromosome 9 orphons, because counts were too low. It was suggested by the authors that the approach could potentially be generalized to other disease states and immunological phenotypes. Several of the top co-occurrence clusters appeared to be linked to parvovirus B19, influenza, CMV and Epstein-Barr virus, according to a later analysis. Presence/absence analyses assumed roughly uniform sequencing depth across donors, an assumption that may not hold. A further reported finding was that TCR beta sequences accurately predicted the HLA-A and HLA-B alleles for most subjects in the first cohort. This cohort had only TCR beta chains sequenced, and the lack of alpha or paired-chain data limited which features could be detected. In a later analysis, most CMV-associated TCR beta chains were found to appear HLA-restricted, with HLA associations seemingly driven largely by CMV exposure. Because HLA typing was unavailable for some donors at each locus, only the typed subset was used in association tests. In a later genetic analysis, fewer N-insertions in productive TCRs were reported among donors in an Asian-associated ancestry cluster than the roughly 700-donor mean. A few of the identified cytomegalovirus-associated TCR beta chains were confirmed in vitro to be specific for cytomegalovirus antigens. A total of about 180 TCR beta chains were listed by the study as associated with cytomegalovirus. Cytomegalovirus status was reported to be diagnosed by the classifier with high specificity and sensitivity in both the original and validation cohorts. Strong co-occurrence of HLA alleles, especially DR and DQ, made assigning TCR associations to individual alleles difficult. Across donors, most TCR sequences were observed very rarely, whereas some public TCRs were present in many individuals. A later analysis found that HLA-associated TCR beta chains were more clonally expanded and had lower generation probabilities than equally common non-associated chains. In an earlier analysis of several hundred of the donors, most TCR beta V segments were observed in productive rearrangements about 87% or about 30% of the time, broadly matching IMGT annotations. Specific HLA alleles were associated with 15,000 to 20,000 TCR beta sequences at a false discovery rate of 0.05 in a later analysis. For the cohort, immune exposure information was limited to CMV serostatus. A later analysis found that TCR association rates varied across HLA loci, with DRB1 alleles showing the most associated TCRs and HLA-C alleles the fewest. Because the 87-base-pair reads could not distinguish some IMGT-functional V segments, including TRBV6-2 and TRBV6-3, those segments were excluded. Correlated functional status among segregating V segments might be attributable to linkage disequilibrium, but an unknown experimental factor could not be ruled out. In a later genetic analysis, a missense DCLRE1C variant was associated with V-gene and J-gene trimming of TCR beta chains, and the association was replicated in an independent cohort. A cluster of highly shared sequence variants was judged likely to represent a technical artifact of the sequencing pipeline.

Preparation of the library involved the immunoSEQ multiplex PCR assay. A mixture of 60 forward primers for TCR Vbeta segments and 13 reverse primers for TCR Jbeta segments was used in the multiplex PCR. Amplification of the CDR3 region of rearranged TCR beta genes was performed with a multiplex PCR assay on genomic DNA. Amplified TCR beta libraries were sequenced as 87-base-pair reads on the Illumina HiSeq System. Per the authors' processing: In a later analysis, 80 million or so unique TCR beta chains were counted across the roughly 700 repertoires, and roughly 11 million of these chains were shared by at least two donors. Raw reads were error-corrected and collapsed into unique sequences with a nearest-neighbor algorithm that merged closely related sequences to remove PCR and sequencing errors. CDR3 sequences were aligned to IMGT reference sequences to assign V, D and J gene segments. For a sequence to be retained, at least a six-nucleotide match to both a V gene segment and a J gene segment was required. A rearrangement was called productive if the CDR3 had no stop codons and remained in frame with V and J, and every other rearrangement was called non-productive. CDR3 was defined by IMGT convention, running from the second conserved V-encoded cysteine to the conserved J-encoded phenylalanine. The earlier analysis of a few hundred of the donors excluded any sequence lacking an unambiguous match to a single V gene segment. An earlier analysis of some 610 of the donors called V segments functional above 56.7% productive rearrangements and segregating when the between-donor standard deviation exceeded 5%. A statistical classification framework was built to diagnose cytomegalovirus status from the catalog of TCR beta chain sequences. A later analysis assigned V and J genes by comparing TCR nucleotide sequences with IMGT/GENE-DB human TR gene sequences. The TCRdist pipeline was used in a later analysis to assign CDR3 sequences and most-parsimonious VDJ recombination scenarios. In a later analysis, each TCR beta chain was defined by its CDR3 amino acid sequence together with its V-gene family, and reads lacking a unique V-gene family were excluded. In a later analysis, several hundred highly shared, low-generation-probability nucleotide sequences were removed to address suspected cross-contamination and a sequencing artifact. A later analysis calculated a clonal expansion index for each public chain from normalized within-repertoire ranks of inferred template counts. Generation probabilities in a later analysis came from a VDJ recombination model fitted to out-of-frame rearrangements, and those results were checked against IGoR. In a later analysis, TCR-TCR, TCR-HLA and TCR-CMV co-occurrence was scored with hypergeometric tests, and a repertoire-size bias correction was applied to TCR pairs. To estimate false discovery rates, a later analysis permuted the HLA or CMV assignments 20 times. A later analysis grouped co-occurring TCRs with DBSCAN, adding TCRdist sequence similarity when clustering within HLA-allele-positive subsets. For co-occurrence clustering, repertoires with fewer than 30,000 or more than 120,000 public chains were excluded, along with roughly five repertoires with anomalous nucleotide sharing. TCRdb obtained this table from immuneACCESS and retained in-frame rearrangements with V and J assigned. These tables miss some clones; where compared with another copy, unresolved V genes account for less than half of the shortfall, and the remainder is unexplained. The DNA gave D and trimming, while V, J and clone size come from that table. The sample table records 150,000 to 200,000 clones; approximately 83% of these occur just once. Clones ranked in the top ten supply about 10% of the sample.

Recombination linked TRBV5-1 to TRBJ1-5; D gene: possibly TRBD1, on 5 matching bases. This sequence originates from a man aged 18 to 29 in good health and CMV-seropositive. Sequences were obtained from PBMCs. The bases are TGCGCCAGTGTGGGGCAGACGGGTAGCAATCAGCCCCAGCATTTT. It encodes CASVGQTGSNQPQHF.